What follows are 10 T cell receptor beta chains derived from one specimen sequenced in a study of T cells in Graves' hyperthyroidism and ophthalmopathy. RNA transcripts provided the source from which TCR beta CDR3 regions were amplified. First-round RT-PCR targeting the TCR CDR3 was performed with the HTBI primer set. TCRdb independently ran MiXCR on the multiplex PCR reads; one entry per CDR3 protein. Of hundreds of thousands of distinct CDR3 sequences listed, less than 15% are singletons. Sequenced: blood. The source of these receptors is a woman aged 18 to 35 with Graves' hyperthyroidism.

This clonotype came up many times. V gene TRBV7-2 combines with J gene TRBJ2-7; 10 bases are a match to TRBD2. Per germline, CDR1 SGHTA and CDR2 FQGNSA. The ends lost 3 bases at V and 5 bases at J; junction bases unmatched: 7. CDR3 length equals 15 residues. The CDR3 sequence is CASSFPGLAPHEQYF. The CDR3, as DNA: TGTGCCAGCAGCTTCCCGGGACTAGCGCCCCACGAGCAGTACTTC.

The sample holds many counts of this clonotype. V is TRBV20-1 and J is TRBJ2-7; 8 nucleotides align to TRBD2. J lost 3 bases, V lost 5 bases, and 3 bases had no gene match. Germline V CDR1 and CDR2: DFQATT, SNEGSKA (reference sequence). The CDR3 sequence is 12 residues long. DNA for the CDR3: TGCAGTGCTTATCTAGCGGGCTACGAGCAGTACTTC. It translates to CSAYLAGYEQYF.

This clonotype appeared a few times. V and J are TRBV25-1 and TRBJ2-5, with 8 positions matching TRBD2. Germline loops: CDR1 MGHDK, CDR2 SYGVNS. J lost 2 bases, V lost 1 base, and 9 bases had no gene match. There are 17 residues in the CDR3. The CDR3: CASSEFGPAGVQETQYF. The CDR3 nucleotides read TGTGCCAGCAGTGAATTCGGGCCAGCGGGGGTACAAGAGACCCAGTACTTC.

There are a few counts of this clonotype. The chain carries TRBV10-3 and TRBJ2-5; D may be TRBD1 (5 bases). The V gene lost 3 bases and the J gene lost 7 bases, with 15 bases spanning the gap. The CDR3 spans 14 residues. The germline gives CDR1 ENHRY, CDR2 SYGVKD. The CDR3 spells CAISDPNRPGTQYF. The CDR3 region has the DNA TGTGCCATCAGTGACCCCAACAGGCCAGGGACCCAGTACTTC.

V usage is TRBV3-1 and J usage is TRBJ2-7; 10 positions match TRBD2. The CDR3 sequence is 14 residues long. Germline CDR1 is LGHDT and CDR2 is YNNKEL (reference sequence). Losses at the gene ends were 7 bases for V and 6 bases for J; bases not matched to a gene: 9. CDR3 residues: CASTRGASGSEQYF. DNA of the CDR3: TGTGCCAGCACCCGCGGGGCTAGCGGGAGCGAGCAGTACTTC.

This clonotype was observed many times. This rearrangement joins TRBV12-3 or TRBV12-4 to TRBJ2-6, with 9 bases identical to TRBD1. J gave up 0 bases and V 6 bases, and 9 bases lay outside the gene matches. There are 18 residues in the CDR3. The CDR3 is CASSPGQGGDSGANVLTF. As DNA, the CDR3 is TGTGCCAGCAGCCCGGGACAGGGTGGGGACTCTGGGGCCAACGTCCTGACTTTC.

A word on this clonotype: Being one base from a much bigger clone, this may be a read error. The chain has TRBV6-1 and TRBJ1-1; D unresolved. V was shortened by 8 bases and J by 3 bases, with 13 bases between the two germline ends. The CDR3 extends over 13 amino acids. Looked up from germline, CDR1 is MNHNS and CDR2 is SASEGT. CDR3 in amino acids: CASEDKIYTEAFF. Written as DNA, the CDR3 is TGTGCCAGCGAAGACAAGATATACACTGAAGCTTTCTTT.

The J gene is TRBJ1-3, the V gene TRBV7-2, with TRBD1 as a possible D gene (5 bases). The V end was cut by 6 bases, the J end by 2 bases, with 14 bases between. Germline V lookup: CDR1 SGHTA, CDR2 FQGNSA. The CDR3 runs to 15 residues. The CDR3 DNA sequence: TGTGCCAGCAGTCGAGGGACGGGGACTGGAAACACCATATATTTT. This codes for CASSRGTGTGNTIYF.

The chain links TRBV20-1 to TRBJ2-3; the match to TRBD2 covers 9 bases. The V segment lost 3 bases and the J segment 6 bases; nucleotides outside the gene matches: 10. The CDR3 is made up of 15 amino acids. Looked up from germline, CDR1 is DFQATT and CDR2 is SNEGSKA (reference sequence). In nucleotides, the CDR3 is TGCAGTGCTAGTAGGGCGGGAGGGACCCAGGATACGCAGTATTTT. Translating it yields CSASRAGGTQDTQYF.

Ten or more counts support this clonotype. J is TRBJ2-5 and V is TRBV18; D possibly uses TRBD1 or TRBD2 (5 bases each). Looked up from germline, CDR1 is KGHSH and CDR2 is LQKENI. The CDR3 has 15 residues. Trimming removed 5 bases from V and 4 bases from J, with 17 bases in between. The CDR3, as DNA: TGTGCCAGCTCAAGGAGAGGGGCGCAAGCAGAGACCCAGTACTTC. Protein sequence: CASSRRGAQAETQYF.